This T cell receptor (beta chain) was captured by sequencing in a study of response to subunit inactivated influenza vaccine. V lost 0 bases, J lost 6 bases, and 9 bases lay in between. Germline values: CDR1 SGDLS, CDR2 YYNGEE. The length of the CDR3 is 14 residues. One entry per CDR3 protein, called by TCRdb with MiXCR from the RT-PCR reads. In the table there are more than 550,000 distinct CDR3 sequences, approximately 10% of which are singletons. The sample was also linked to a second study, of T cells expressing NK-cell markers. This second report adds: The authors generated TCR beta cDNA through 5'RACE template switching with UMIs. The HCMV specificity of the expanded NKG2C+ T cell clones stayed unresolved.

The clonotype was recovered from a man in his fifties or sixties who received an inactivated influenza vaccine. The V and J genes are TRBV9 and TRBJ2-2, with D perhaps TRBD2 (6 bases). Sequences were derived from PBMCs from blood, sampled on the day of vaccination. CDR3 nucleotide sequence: TGTGCCAGCAGCGTAGACCGGGAGTCCGGGGAGCTGTTTTTT. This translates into CASSVDRESGELFF.